This T cell receptor beta chain is drawn from a study of blood T cell repertoires in COVID-19. About the study: COVID-19 samples, acute and convalescent, were from the United States, Italy and Spain. T cells, B-cell-depleted T cells, or PBMCs provided the cDNA or gDNA that served as material.

In the study's own analysis: Reference gene primer amplification yielded estimated nucleated cell counts. This table comes from immunoSEQ multiplex PCR, and its TCRdb copy is limited to in-frame clones, with some not included. V and J calls and clone size are those listed in that table; D and trimming were worked out from the DNA. Of 110,000 to 150,000 clones in the sample, approximately 86% were seen once. The CDR3 sequence is 15 residues long. The germline CDR1 and CDR2 sequences are MNHEY and SVGAGI. Losses at the gene ends were 0 bases for V and 4 bases for J; bases not matched to a gene: 4. The TCR comes from a man in his 70s with acute or convalescent COVID-19. The chain carries TRBV6-5 and TRBJ1-2; TRBD1 agrees at 8 bases. Sequenced: peripheral blood. In nucleotides, the CDR3 is TGTGCCAGCAGTTACTCGAACCAGGGGGCCTATGGCTACACCTTC. Translating it yields CASSYSNQGAYGYTF.